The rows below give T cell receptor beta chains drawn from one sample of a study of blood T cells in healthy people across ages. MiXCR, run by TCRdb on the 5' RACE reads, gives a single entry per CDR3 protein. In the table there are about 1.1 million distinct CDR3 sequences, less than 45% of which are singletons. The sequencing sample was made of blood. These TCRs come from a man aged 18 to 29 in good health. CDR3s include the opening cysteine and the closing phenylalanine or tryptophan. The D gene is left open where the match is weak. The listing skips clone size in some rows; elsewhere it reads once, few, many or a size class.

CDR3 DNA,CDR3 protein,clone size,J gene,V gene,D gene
TGTGCCAGCAGTCTTACAGGGGGAGGGCTCTACACCTTC,CASSLTGGGLYTF,-,TRBJ1-2,TRBV6-2/TRBV6-3,TRBD1
TGTGCCAGCAGCTTAGCGGGAAGGATAGCGGGGAGCTCCTACAATGAGCAGTACTTC,CASSLAGRIAGSSYNEQYF,few,TRBJ2-7,TRBV7-2,TRBD2
TGTGCCAGCAGCCAAGGTGGTGGGAACAATGAGCAGTACTTC,CASSQGGGNNEQYF,-,TRBJ2-5,TRBV3-1,-
TGTGCCAGCCTGACAGGGGGCTACGTCGGCACAGATACGCAGTATTTT,CASLTGGYVGTDTQYF,few,TRBJ2-3,TRBV6-6,TRBD1
TGTGCCAGCAGTTTAGCTAGCGGGGCGTACAATGAGCAGTTCTTC,CASSLASGAYNEQFF,many,TRBJ2-1,TRBV7-2,TRBD2
TGCGCCAGCAGGCTTAACCTGCGGGAAGATACGCAGTATTTT,CASRLNLREDTQYF,few,TRBJ2-3,TRBV5-1,-
TGTGCCAGCAGGACTGCAGGACTCGCCCCAGATACGCAGTATTTT,CASRTAGLAPDTQYF,-,TRBJ2-3,TRBV6-5,-
TGTGCCAGCAGTGGGACGATTTCTGGTGGAAAACTGTTTTTT,CASSGTISGGKLFF,-,TRBJ1-4,TRBV25-1,-
TGTGCCAGCAGCCCGTCGTCGACTAACTATGGCTACACCTTC,CASSPSSTNYGYTF,-,TRBJ1-2,TRBV7-2,-
TGCAGCGTTGAGCTGGTCAGGAACTATGGCTGCACCTTC,CSVELVRNYGCTF,few,TRBJ1-2,TRBV29-1,-
TGTGCCAGCAGTGTTCCTTACACTGCAACTAATGAAAAACTGTTTTTT,CASSVPYTATNEKLFF,-,TRBJ1-4,TRBV6-1,-
TGCGCCAGCAGCCCCGCCGCCGGACTCGACGACACTGAAGCTTTCTTT,CASSPAAGLDDTEAFF,-,TRBJ1-1,TRBV5-1,-
TGTGCCAGCAGCCCCCCCGGCCTGGGGAAACTGTTTTTT,CASSPPGLGKLFF,-,TRBJ1-4,TRBV9,-
TGCAGCGTTGAAGGGGGGCAGGGGGCTAACGATGGCTACACCTTC,CSVEGGQGANDGYTF,-,TRBJ1-2,TRBV29-1,TRBD1